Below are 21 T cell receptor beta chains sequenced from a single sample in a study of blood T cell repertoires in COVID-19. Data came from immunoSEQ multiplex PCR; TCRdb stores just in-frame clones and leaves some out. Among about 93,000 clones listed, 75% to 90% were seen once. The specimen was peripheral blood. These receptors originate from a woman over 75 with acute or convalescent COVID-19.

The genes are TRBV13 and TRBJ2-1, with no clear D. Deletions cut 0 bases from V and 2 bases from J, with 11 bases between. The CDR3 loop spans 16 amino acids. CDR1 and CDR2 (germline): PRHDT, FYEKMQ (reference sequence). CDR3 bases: TGTGCCAGCAGCTTAGGACTCTTGAATACCTACAATGAGCAGTTCTTC. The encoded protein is CASSLGLLNTYNEQFF.

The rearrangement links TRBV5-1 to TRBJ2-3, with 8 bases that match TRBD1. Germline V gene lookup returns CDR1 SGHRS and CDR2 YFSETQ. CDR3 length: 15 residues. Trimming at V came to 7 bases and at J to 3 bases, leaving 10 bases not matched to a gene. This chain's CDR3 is CASSSQGAPTDTQYF. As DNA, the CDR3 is TGCGCCAGCTCCTCGCAGGGGGCACCGACAGATACGCAGTATTTT.

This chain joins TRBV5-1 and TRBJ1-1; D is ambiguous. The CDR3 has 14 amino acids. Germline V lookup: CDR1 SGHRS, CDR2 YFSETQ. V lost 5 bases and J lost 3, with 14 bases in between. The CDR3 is CASSPAGSDTEAFF. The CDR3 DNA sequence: TGCGCCAGCAGTCCCGCGGGGTCGGACACTGAAGCTTTCTTT.

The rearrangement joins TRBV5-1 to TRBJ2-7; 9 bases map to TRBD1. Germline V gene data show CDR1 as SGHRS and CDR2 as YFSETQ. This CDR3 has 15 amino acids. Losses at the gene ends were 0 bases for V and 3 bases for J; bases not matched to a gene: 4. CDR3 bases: TGCGCCAGCAGCTTGGTAGGACAGGGGAACTACGAGCAGTACTTC. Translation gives CASSLVGQGNYEQYF. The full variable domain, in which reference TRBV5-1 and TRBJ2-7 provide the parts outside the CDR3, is KAGVTQTPRYLIKTRGQQVTLSCSPISGHRSVSWYQQTPGQGLQFLFEYFSETQRNKGNFPGRFSGRQFSNSRSEMNVSTLELGDSALYLCASSLVGQGNYEQYFGPGTRLTVT.

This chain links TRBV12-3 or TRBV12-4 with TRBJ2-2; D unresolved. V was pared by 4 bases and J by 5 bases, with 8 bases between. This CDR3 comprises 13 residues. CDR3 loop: CASSSTYTGELFF. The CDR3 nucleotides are TGTGCCAGCAGTTCAACCTATACCGGGGAGCTGTTTTTT.

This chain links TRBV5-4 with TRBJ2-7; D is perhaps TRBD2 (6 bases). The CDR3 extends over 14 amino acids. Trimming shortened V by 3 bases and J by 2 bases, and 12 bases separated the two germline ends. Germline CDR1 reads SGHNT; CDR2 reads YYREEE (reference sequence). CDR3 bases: TGTGCCAGCAGCTCCCGGGACTCCCCCTACGAGCAGTACTTC. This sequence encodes CASSSRDSPYEQYF. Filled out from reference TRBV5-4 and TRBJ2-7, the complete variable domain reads ETGVTQSPTHLIKTRGQQVTLRCSSQSGHNTVSWYQQALGQGPQFIFQYYREEENGRGNFPPRFSGLQFPNYSSELNVNALELDDSALYLCASSSRDSPYEQYFGPGTRLTVT.

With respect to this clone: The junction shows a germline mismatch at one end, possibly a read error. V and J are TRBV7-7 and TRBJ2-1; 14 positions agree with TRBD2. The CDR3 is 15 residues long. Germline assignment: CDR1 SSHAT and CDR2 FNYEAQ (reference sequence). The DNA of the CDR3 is TGTGCTAGCAGCTTAGGGACTAGCGGGGGTAATGAGCAGTTCTTC. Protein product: CASSLGTSGGNEQFF. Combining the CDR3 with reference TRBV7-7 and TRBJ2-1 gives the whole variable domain GAGVSQSPRYKVTKRGQDVTLRCDPISSHATLYWYQQALGQGPEFLTYFNYEAQPDKSGLPSDRFSAERPEGSISTLTIQRTEQRDSAMYRCASSLGTSGGNEQFFGPGTRLTVL.

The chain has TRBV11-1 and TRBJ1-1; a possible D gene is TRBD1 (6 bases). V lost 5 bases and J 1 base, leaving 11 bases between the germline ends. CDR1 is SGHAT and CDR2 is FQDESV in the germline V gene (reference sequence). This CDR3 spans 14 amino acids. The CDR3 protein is CASSLGQPNTEAFF. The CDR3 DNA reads TGTGCCAGCAGCCTAGGACAGCCGAACACTGAAGCTTTCTTT.

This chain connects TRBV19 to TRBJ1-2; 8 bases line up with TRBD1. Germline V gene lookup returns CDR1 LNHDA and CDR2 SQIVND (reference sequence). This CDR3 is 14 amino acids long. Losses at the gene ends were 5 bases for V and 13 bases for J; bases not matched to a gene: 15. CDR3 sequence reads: CASSSMRDRTLSTF. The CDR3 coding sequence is TGTGCCAGTAGTTCCATGAGGGACAGGACTTTGAGCACCTTC.

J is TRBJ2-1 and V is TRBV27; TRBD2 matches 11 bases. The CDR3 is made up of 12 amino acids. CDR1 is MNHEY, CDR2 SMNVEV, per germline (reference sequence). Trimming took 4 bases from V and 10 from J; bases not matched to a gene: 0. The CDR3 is CASSWTSGEQFF. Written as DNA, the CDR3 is TGTGCCAGCAGTTGGACTAGCGGGGAGCAGTTCTTC.

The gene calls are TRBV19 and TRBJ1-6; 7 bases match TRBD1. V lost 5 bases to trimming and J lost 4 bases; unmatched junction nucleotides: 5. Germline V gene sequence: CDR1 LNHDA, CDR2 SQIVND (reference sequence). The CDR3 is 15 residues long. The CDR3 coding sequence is TGTGCCAGTAGTCCCGACAGGGCATATAATTCACCCCTCCACTTT. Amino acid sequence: CASSPDRAYNSPLHF.

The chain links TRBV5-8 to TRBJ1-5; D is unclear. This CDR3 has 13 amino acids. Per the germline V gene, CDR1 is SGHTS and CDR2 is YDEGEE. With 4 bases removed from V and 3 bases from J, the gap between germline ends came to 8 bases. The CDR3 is CASSTRTNQPQHF. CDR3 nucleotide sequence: TGTGCCAGCAGCACTCGAACCAATCAGCCCCAGCATTTT.

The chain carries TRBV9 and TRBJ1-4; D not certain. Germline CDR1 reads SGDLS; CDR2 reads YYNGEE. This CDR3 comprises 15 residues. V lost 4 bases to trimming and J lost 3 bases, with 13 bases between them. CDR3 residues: CASSPISDSNEKLFF. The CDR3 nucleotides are TGTGCCAGCAGCCCCATATCTGACTCTAATGAAAAACTGTTTTTT.

CDR3 coding DNA: TGTGCCAGCAGCCAAGATCCAAGAGACTCCATTTACTATGGCTACACCTTC. Encoded protein: CASSQDPRDSIYYGYTF. This chain connects TRBV3-1 (or the pseudogene TRBV3-2) to TRBJ1-2; D not resolved. CDR1 and CDR2 (germline): LGHDT, YNNKEL (reference sequence). V dropped 0 bases and J dropped 3 bases, with 17 bases sitting between them. The CDR3 contains 17 residues.

The CDR3 protein is CASSLGGQVKSYEQYF. In nucleotides, the CDR3 is TGCGCCAGCAGCTTGGGGGGACAGGTGAAATCCTACGAGCAGTACTTC. V gene TRBV5-1 combines with J gene TRBJ2-7; 8 bases line up with TRBD1. Germline V gene data show CDR1 as SGHRS and CDR2 as YFSETQ. The CDR3 contains 16 residues. V shed 0 bases and J 1 base; nucleotides not matched to a gene: 6.

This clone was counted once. The DNA for the CDR3 is TGTGCCAGTATCCCTCCAGGGGGATCCGGAGGTCAGCCCCAGCATTTT. Its protein product is CASIPPGGSGGQPQHF. The gene calls are TRBV19 and TRBJ1-5; 7 bases map to TRBD1. Trimming removed 7 bases from V and 6 bases from J; junction bases left unmatched: 15. This CDR3 spans 16 amino acids. Germline lookup yields CDR1 LNHDA and CDR2 SQIVND (reference sequence). Filled out from reference TRBV19 and TRBJ1-5, the complete variable domain reads DGGITQSPKYLFRKEGQNVTLSCEQNLNHDAMYWYRQDPGQGLRLIYYSQIVNDFQKGDIAEGYSVSREKKESFPLTVTSAQKNPTAFYLCASIPPGGSGGQPQHFGDGTRLSIL.

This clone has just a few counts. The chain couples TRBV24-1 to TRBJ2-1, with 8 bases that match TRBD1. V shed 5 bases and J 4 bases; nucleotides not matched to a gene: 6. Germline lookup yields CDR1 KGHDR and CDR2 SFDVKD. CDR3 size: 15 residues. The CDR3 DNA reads TGTGCCACCAGTGCGCCGGGACAGGCTTACAATGAGCAGTTCTTC. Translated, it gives CATSAPGQAYNEQFF.

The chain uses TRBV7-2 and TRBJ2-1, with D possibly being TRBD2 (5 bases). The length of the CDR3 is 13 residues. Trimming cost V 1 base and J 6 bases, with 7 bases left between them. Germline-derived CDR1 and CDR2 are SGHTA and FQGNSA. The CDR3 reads CASSLERGNEQFF. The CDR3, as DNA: TGTGCCAGCAGCTTAGAACGGGGCAATGAGCAGTTCTTC.

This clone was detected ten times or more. The CDR3: CSATTGKGYTF. In DNA, the CDR3 is TGCAGTGCTACGACAGGGAAGGGCTACACCTTC. This chain connects TRBV20-1 to TRBJ1-2; 7 bases map to TRBD1. CDR3 length: 11 residues. V trimming: 4 bases; J trimming: 8 bases; junction bases outside the gene matches: 4. CDR1 DFQATT and CDR2 SNEGSKA come from the germline V gene (reference sequence).

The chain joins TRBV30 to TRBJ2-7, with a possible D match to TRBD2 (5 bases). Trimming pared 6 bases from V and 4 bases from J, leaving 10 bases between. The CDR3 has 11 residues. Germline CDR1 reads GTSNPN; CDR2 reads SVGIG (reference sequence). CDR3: CACSPGYEQYF. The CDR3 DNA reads TGTGCCTGCTCCCCGGGGTACGAGCAGTACTTC.

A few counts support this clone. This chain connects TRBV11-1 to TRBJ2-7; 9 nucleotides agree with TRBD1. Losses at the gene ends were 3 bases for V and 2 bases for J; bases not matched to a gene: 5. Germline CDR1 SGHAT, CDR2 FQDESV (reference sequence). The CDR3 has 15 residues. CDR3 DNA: TGTGCCAGCAGCTTTTCCGGGACAGGGCCCTACGAGCAGTACTTC. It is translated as CASSFSGTGPYEQYF.